This is a list of T cell receptor beta chains from one sample in a study of blood T cell repertoires in COVID-19. TCRdb's copy holds only in-frame clones and misses some; the assay was immunoSEQ multiplex PCR. Among approximately 41,000 clones listed, roughly nine tenths were seen once. Sample: peripheral blood. The receptors were sampled from an elderly woman with active COVID-19. Both conserved end residues are part of each CDR3. The D gene is left open where the match is weak. Some rows mark clone size as missing; the rest say once, few, many or name a class of expanded clone.

d_gene	v_gene	j_gene	abundance	CDR3aa	CDR3nt
-	TRBV28	TRBJ1-4	few	CASSPLQGNGNEKLFF	TGTGCCAGCAGTCCTCTGCAGGGGAACGGTAATGAAAAACTGTTTTTT
TRBD2	TRBV11-2	TRBJ2-3	-	CASSSRLAGGSDTQYF	TGTGCCAGCAGCTCCAGACTAGCGGGGGGGAGTGATACGCAGTATTTT
TRBD1	TRBV11-2	TRBJ1-1	few	CASSPRDRENTEAFF	TGTGCCAGCAGCCCCCGGGACAGGGAGAACACTGAAGCTTTCTTT
-	TRBV18	TRBJ2-5	-	CASSPNRGLEETQYF	TGTGCCAGCTCCCCAAACAGGGGACTTGAGGAGACCCAGTACTTC
-	TRBV15	TRBJ2-7	once	CATSRRTSYEQYF	TGTGCCACCAGCAGACGAACATCCTACGAGCAGTACTTC
-	TRBV5-8	TRBJ2-6	-	CASSLVRGANVLTF	TGTGCCAGCAGCTTGGTTAGGGGTGCCAACGTCCTGACTTTC
TRBD1	TRBV19	TRBJ1-5	-	CASAQGTGNQPQHF	TGTGCCAGCGCACAGGGGACGGGCAATCAGCCCCAGCATTTT
TRBD1	TRBV2	TRBJ1-1	-	CASSLERQGSTEAFF	TGTGCCAGCAGTCTAGAAAGACAGGGAAGCACTGAAGCTTTCTTT
TRBD1	TRBV15	TRBJ2-1	-	CATSRLGTAHEQFF	TGTGCCACCAGCAGACTCGGGACAGCTCATGAGCAGTTCTTC
-	TRBV28	TRBJ1-1	-	CAIQQPPHREAFF	TGTGCCATCCAGCAGCCTCCTCACAGGGAAGCTTTCTTT
-	TRBV6-4	TRBJ2-1	-	CASSEGLYNEQFF	TGTGCCAGCAGTGAGGGACTTTACAATGAGCAGTTCTTC
TRBD1	TRBV5-4	TRBJ1-4	-	CASSLAAGGEKLFF	TGTGCCAGCAGCTTGGCGGCAGGGGGAGAAAAACTGTTTTTT
TRBD1	TRBV2	TRBJ2-5	-	CASSRDRGHQETQYF	TGTGCCAGCAGCAGGGACAGGGGCCACCAAGAGACCCAGTACTTC
-	TRBV19	TRBJ2-2	-	CASSILVRDTGELFF	TGTGCCAGTAGTATTCTAGTGAGGGACACCGGGGAGCTGTTTTTT
-	TRBV11-2	TRBJ1-6	once	CASSSRVWPGSPLHF	TGTGCCAGCAGCTCCAGGGTGTGGCCGGGTTCACCCCTCCACTTT
TRBD1	TRBV6-5	TRBJ2-7	-	CASSSTLGQGRHEQYF	TGTGCCAGCAGTTCCACACTGGGACAGGGGCGGCACGAGCAGTACTTC
TRBD2	TRBV29-1	TRBJ2-5	-	CSVETSGARETQYF	TGCAGCGTTGAAACTAGCGGGGCGAGAGAGACCCAGTACTTC
TRBD1	TRBV18	TRBJ2-5	-	CASSVGQGRGETQYF	TGTGCCAGCTCCGTGGGACAGGGTCGGGGAGAGACCCAGTACTTC
-	TRBV4-3	TRBJ1-4	-	CASSHQNEKLFF	TGCGCCAGCAGCCACCAGAATGAAAAACTGTTTTTT
-	TRBV6-1	TRBJ1-5	-	CASSEIQGSGNQPQHF	TGTGCCAGCAGTGAAATTCAGGGCTCGGGCAATCAGCCCCAGCATTTT
TRBD2	TRBV10-3	TRBJ2-5	-	CAINAGGQETQYF	TGTGCCATCAATGCGGGGGGCCAAGAGACCCAGTACTTC
TRBD1	TRBV27	TRBJ2-7	few	CASSLGTEHVQYF	TGTGCCAGCAGTTTAGGGACAGAACATGTGCAGTACTTC
-	TRBV7-7	TRBJ2-7	-	CASSPRGYEQYF	TGTGCCAGCAGCCCAAGAGGGTACGAGCAGTACTTC
-	TRBV28	TRBJ1-2	once	CASTPRRGFSYGYTF	TGTGCCAGCACCCCCAGAAGGGGCTTCAGTTATGGCTACACCTTC
-	TRBV11-1	TRBJ2-3	-	CASSLGNQIADTQYF	TGTGCCAGCAGCTTAGGGAACCAAATAGCGGATACGCAGTATTTT
TRBD1	TRBV6-6	TRBJ1-2	-	CASSVQGARNGYTF	TGTGCCAGCAGTGTACAGGGGGCGCGGAATGGCTACACCTTC
-	TRBV19	TRBJ1-5	-	CASSIRGGNSNQPQHF	TGTGCCAGTAGTATAAGAGGAGGGAATAGCAATCAGCCCCAGCATTTT
TRBD2	TRBV2	TRBJ2-1	-	CASSEVRGGGEQFF	TGTGCCAGCAGTGAAGTACGTGGGGGGGGTGAGCAGTTCTTC
TRBD1	TRBV11-2	TRBJ2-5	-	CASSSRDRGHQETQYF	TGTGCCAGCAGCTCCCGGGACAGGGGGCACCAAGAGACCCAGTACTTC
-	TRBV7-9	TRBJ1-6	-	CASSFINSPLHF	TGTGCCAGCAGCTTTATCAATTCACCCCTCCACTTT
TRBD1	TRBV19	TRBJ2-5	-	CASSSHPRTGGETQYF	TGTGCCAGTAGTTCCCACCCCCGGACAGGGGGAGAGACCCAGTACTTC
TRBD1	TRBV7-9	TRBJ1-1	-	CASRPGQSNTEAFF	TGTGCCAGCAGACCGGGACAGTCAAACACTGAAGCTTTCTTT
TRBD1	TRBV5-1	TRBJ2-3	-	CASSLVGGSTDTQYF	TGCGCCAGCAGCTTGGTAGGGGGCTCCACAGATACGCAGTATTTT
TRBD1	TRBV18	TRBJ1-2	-	CASSPRDRGEGGYTF	TGTGCCAGCTCACCGCGGGACAGGGGAGAGGGAGGCTACACCTTC
TRBD1	TRBV18	TRBJ1-1	-	CASSTDRANTEAFF	TGTGCCAGCTCGACGGACAGGGCGAACACTGAAGCTTTCTTT
-	TRBV10-3	TRBJ1-2	-	CAISQDINYGYTF	TGTGCCATCAGCCAGGACATAAACTATGGCTACACCTTC
-	TRBV11-2	TRBJ1-6	-	CASSLLSAVLHF	TGTGCCAGCAGCTTATTAAGTGCGGTCCTCCACTTT
TRBD1	TRBV5-6	TRBJ1-2	few	CASSLGGTGTGYTF	TGTGCCAGCAGCTTGGGAGGGACAGGGACAGGCTACACCTTC
-	TRBV28	TRBJ2-5	-	CASSLGGWETQYF	TGTGCCAGCAGTTTGGGGGGATGGGAGACCCAGTACTTC
-	TRBV7-2	TRBJ2-7	-	CASSAQSGLYEQYF	TGTGCCAGCAGCGCTCAGAGTGGACTCTACGAGCAGTACTTC
TRBD1	TRBV6-2/TRBV6-3	TRBJ2-1	-	CASSPATGTGARNEQFF	TGTGCCAGCAGTCCGGCAACCGGGACAGGGGCGCGTAATGAGCAGTTCTTC
-	TRBV7-2	TRBJ2-7	-	CASSLATPHYEQYF	TGTGCCAGCAGCTTAGCGACACCCCACTACGAGCAGTACTTC
-	TRBV6-2/TRBV6-3	TRBJ1-1	-	CASSYFVHRNEAFF	TGTGCCAGCAGTTACTTCGTTCACAGGAATGAAGCTTTCTTT
-	TRBV6-6	TRBJ2-3	-	CASSLDSPFTDTQYF	TGTGCCAGCAGTCTAGACAGTCCCTTCACAGATACGCAGTATTTT
TRBD1	TRBV6-2/TRBV6-3	TRBJ2-7	-	CASSYDWTGNEQYF	TGTGCCAGCAGTTATGACTGGACAGGGAACGAGCAGTACTTC
TRBD1	TRBV27	TRBJ1-6	once	CASTFRDRTSSYNSPLHF	TGTGCCAGCACATTTCGGGACAGAACTAGCTCCTATAATTCACCCCTCCACTTT
-	TRBV7-7	TRBJ2-3	-	CASSLDSTDTQYF	TGTGCTAGCAGCCTAGACTCCACAGATACGCAGTATTTT
TRBD2	TRBV29-1	TRBJ2-3	-	CSVASGLSTDTQYF	TGCAGCGTTGCTAGCGGGTTATCCACAGATACGCAGTATTTT
-	TRBV12-3/TRBV12-4	TRBJ2-7	-	CASKRSTYEQYF	TGTGCCAGCAAGAGGAGCACCTACGAGCAGTACTTC
TRBD1	TRBV27	TRBJ1-2	-	CASSPRDRPYGYTF	TGTGCCAGCAGTCCACGGGACAGACCTTATGGCTACACCTTC
-	TRBV10-1	TRBJ2-7	-	CATYRDCKQGSYEQYF	TGCGCCACCTACCGTGACTGTAAACAGGGATCCTACGAGCAGTACTTC
TRBD1	TRBV7-2	TRBJ2-1	-	CASSAWDRGFHNEQFF	TGTGCCAGCAGCGCTTGGGACAGGGGCTTTCACAATGAGCAGTTCTTC